This T cell receptor (beta chain) was identified during a study of T cells after posttransplantation cyclophosphamide. General study points: After PTCy, TRB diversity resembled that of CNI/methotrexate controls.

Controls had myeloablative marrow grafts with methotrexate and calcineurin inhibitor, sampled at 1 year. Points on this clone: Its target is not known.

Trimming took 1 base from V and 8 from J, leaving 33 bases between them. This CDR3 is built from 21 residues. Germline-derived CDR1 and CDR2 are MGHRA and YSYEKL. Sequenced by immunoSEQ multiplex PCR; TCRdb stores in-frame clones only, minus some. This sample has over 15,000 clones, with roughly 85% found just once. The receptor comes from a female patient between 18 and 35 years old who received an allogeneic stem cell transplant from an unrelated donor, was CMV-positive, and had acute and chronic GVHD. Part of the T cells may come from the graft donor. The specimen was PBMCs, collected after allogeneic stem cell transplant with calcineurin inhibitor and methotrexate. The V call is TRBV4-1, the J call TRBJ2-1; D might be TRBD2 (6 bases). CDR3 sequence reads: CASSQVRQLKTGRAPGDEQFF. The CDR3 DNA reads TGCGCCAGCAGCCAAGTGCGGCAGCTCAAAACCGGGAGAGCCCCCGGGGATGAGCAGTTCTTC.